This TCR beta chain was retrieved from a study of blood T cell repertoires in COVID-19. Looking at the study overall: The origin of the acute and convalescent COVID-19 samples was the United States, Italy and Spain. Sources were T cells, B-cell-depleted T cells, or PBMCs; the material itself was cDNA or gDNA.

Authors' methods: Researchers report that nucleated cell counts were estimated from reference gene primer amplification. Clones were read by immunoSEQ multiplex PCR, and TCRdb kept only the in-frame ones, dropping some. The V and J calls and the clone size are those of that table, but D and trimming were determined from the DNA. The data show under 300,000 clones, approximately 83% seen once. The junction had 10 bases not matched to a gene; V was cut back by 8 bases and J by 4 bases. This CDR3 has 15 residues. From germline, CDR1 is LNHDA and CDR2 SQIVND (reference sequence). The V gene is TRBV19, the J gene TRBJ2-1; 8 bases align to TRBD2. Sample: peripheral blood. The TCR comes from a woman in her seventies with acute or convalescent COVID-19. The CDR3 sequence is CASDSGGRLYNEQFF. As DNA, the CDR3 is TGTGCCAGTGACAGCGGGGGCAGACTTTACAATGAGCAGTTCTTC.